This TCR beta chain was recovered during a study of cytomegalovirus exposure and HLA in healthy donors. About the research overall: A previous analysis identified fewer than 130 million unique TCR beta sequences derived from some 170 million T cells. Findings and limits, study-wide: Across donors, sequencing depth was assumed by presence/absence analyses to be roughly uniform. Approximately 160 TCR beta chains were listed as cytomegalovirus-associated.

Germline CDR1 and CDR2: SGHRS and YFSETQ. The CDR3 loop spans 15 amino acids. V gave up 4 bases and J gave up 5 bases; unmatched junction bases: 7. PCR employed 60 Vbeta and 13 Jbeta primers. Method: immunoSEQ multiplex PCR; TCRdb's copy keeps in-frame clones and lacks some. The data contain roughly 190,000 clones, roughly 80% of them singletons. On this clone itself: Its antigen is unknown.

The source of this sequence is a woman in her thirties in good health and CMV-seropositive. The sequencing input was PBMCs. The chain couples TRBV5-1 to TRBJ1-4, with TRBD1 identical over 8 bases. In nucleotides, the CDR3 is TGCGCCAGCAGCCGCGACAGGGGCGGGAATGAAAAACTGTTTTTT. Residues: CASSRDRGGNEKLFF.